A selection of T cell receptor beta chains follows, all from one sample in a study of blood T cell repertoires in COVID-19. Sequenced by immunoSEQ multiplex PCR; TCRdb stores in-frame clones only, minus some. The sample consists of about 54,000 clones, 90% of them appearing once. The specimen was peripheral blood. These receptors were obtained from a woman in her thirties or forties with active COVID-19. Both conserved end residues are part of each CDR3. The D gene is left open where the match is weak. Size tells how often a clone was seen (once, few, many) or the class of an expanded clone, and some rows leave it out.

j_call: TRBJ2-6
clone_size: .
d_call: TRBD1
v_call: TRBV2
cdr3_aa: CASSLDRGLGGANVLTF
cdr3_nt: TGTGCCAGCAGTTTAGACAGGGGGCTGGGTGGGGCCAACGTCCTGACTTTC

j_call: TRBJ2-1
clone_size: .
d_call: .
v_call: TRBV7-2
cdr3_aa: CASSLAAGSSYNEQFF
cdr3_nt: TGTGCCAGCAGCTTAGCGGCGGGGAGCTCCTACAATGAGCAGTTCTTC

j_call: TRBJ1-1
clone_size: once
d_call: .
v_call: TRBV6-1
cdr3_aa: CASSEIVRDQAFF
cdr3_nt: TGTGCCAGCAGTGAAATTGTGAGGGATCAAGCTTTCTTT

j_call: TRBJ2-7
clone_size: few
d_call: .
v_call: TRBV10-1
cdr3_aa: CASSESGELYEQYF
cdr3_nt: TGCGCCAGCAGTGAGTCCGGGGAGTTATACGAGCAGTACTTC

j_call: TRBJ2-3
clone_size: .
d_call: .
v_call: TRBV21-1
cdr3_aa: CASSKGNMASGKTDTQYF
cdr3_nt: TGTGCCAGCAGCAAAGGAAATATGGCTAGCGGAAAAACAGATACGCAGTATTTT

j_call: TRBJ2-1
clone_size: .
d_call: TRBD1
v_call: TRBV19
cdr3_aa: CASSVTQGYEQFF
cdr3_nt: TGTGCCAGTAGTGTTACACAGGGGTATGAGCAGTTCTTC

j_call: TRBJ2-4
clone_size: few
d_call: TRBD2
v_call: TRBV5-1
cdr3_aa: CASSLGLAGIQYF
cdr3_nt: TGCGCCAGCAGCTTGGGGCTAGCGGGCATTCAGTACTTC

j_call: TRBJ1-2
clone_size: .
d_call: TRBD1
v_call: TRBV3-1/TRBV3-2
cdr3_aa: CASRQGGYGYTF
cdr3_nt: TGTGCCAGCAGGCAGGGGGGCTATGGCTACACCTTC

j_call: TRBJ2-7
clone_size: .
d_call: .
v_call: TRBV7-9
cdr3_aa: CASSLVWERQRPYEQYF
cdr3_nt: TGTGCCAGCAGCTTAGTTTGGGAGCGCCAACGACCTTACGAGCAGTACTTC

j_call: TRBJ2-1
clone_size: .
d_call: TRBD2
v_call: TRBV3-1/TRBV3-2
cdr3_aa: CASSQEGSGGENYNEQFF
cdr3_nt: TGTGCCAGCAGCCAAGAGGGTAGCGGGGGGGAAAATTACAATGAGCAGTTCTTC

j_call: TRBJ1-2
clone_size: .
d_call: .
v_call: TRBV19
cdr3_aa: CASSIEVQDSSYGYTF
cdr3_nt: TGTGCCAGTAGTATAGAGGTACAGGATTCCAGCTATGGCTACACCTTC

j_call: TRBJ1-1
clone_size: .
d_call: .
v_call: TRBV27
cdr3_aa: CASSFSGNTEAFF
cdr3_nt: TGTGCCAGCAGTTTTTCCGGGAACACTGAAGCTTTCTTT

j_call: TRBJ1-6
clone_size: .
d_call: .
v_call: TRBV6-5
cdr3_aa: CASSRVSYNSPLHF
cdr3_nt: TGTGCCAGCAGTCGGGTCTCCTATAATTCACCCCTCCACTTT

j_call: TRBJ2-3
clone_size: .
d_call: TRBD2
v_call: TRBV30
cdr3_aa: CAWTRTSGANTQYF
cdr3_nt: TGTGCCTGGACCCGGACTAGCGGGGCCAATACGCAGTATTTT

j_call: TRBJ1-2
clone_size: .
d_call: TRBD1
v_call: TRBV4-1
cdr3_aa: CASSQVLGQGTNYGYTF
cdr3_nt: TGCGCCAGCAGCCAAGTCTTAGGACAGGGGACTAACTATGGCTACACCTTC

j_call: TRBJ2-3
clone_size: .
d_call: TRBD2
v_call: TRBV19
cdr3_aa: CASSIRNFGGASTDTQYF
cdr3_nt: TGTGCCAGTAGTATCCGGAACTTCGGGGGGGCAAGCACAGATACGCAGTATTTT

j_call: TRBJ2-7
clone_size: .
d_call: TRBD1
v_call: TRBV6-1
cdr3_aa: CASSEETGGVGSSYEQYF
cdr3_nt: TGTGCCAGCAGTGAAGAGACAGGGGGCGTGGGGAGCTCCTACGAGCAGTACTTC

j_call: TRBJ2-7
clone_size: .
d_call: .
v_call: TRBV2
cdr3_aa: CASSSQGLNYEQYF
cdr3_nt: TGTGCCAGCAGCTCTCAGGGTCTCAACTACGAGCAGTACTTC

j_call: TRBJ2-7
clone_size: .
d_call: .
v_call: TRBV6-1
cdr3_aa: CASSESLGAVWNEQYF
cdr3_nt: TGTGCCAGCAGTGAAAGTCTAGGAGCCGTCTGGAACGAGCAGTACTTC

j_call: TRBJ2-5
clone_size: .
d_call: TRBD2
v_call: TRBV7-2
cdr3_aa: CASSLNIAGYGTQYF
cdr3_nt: TGTGCCAGCAGCTTAAATATAGCGGGGTATGGGACCCAGTACTTC

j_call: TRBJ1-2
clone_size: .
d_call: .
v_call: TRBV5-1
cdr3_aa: CASSFSGTSTSYGYTF
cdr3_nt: TGCGCCAGCAGCTTTTCCGGGACAAGCACTTCATATGGCTACACCTTC

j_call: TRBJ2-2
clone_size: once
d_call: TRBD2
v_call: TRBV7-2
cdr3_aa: CASSSQGLRGGGGELFF
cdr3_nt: TGTGCCAGCAGCTCCCAGGGGCTGCGGGGGGGCGGCGGGGAGCTGTTTTTT

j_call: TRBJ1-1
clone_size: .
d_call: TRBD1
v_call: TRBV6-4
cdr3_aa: CASSDSPGEDRGHHTEAFF
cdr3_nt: TGTGCCAGCAGTGACTCACCAGGAGAGGACAGGGGGCATCACACTGAAGCTTTCTTT

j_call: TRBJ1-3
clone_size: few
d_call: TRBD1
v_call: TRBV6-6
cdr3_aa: CASSRPSQGAVGNTIYF
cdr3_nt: TGTGCCAGCAGTCGGCCCAGTCAGGGGGCGGTTGGAAACACCATATATTTT

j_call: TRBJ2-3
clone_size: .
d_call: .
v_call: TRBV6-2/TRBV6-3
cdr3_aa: CASSYTLQTDTQYF
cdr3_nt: TGTGCCAGCAGTTACACGTTGCAGACAGATACGCAGTATTTT

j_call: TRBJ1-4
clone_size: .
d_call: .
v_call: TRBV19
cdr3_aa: CASSTHRGGATNEKLFF
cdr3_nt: TGTGCCAGTAGTACCCATAGGGGCGGCGCAACTAATGAAAAACTGTTTTTT

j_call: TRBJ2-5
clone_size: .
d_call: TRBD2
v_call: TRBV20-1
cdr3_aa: CSASRTSGGLLRAGETQYF
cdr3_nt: TGCAGTGCTAGTCGGACTAGCGGGGGCCTCCTCAGAGCCGGAGAGACCCAGTACTTC

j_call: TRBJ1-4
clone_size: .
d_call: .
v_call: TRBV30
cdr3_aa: CAWSSGEFNEKLFF
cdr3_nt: TGTGCCTGGAGTTCAGGGGAATTTAATGAAAAACTGTTTTTT

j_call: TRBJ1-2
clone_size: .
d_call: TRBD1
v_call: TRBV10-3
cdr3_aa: CAITRRDSNYGYTF
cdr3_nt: TGTGCCATCACCCGTCGGGACAGCAACTATGGCTACACCTTC

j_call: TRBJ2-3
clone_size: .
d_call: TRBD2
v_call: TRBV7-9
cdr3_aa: CASLIGAGADTDTQYF
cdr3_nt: TGTGCCAGCCTAATCGGAGCGGGGGCGGACACAGATACGCAGTATTTT

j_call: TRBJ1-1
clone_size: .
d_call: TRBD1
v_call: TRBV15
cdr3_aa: CATTRTGGMIVDTEAFF
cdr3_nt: TGTGCCACCACCCGGACAGGGGGCATGATCGTGGACACTGAAGCTTTCTTT

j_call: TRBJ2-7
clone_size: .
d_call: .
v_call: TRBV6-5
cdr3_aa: CASSHQQGPYEQYF
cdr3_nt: TGTGCCAGCAGTCACCAACAGGGTCCCTACGAGCAGTACTTC

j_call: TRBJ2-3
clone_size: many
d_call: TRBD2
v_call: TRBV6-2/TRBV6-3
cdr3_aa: CASSLEGAGVTDTQYF
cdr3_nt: TGTGCCAGCAGTCTCGAGGGAGCGGGGGTAACAGATACGCAGTATTTT

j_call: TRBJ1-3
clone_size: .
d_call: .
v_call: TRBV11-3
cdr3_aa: CASSQGNTIYF
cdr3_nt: TGTGCCAGCAGCCAGGGGAACACCATATATTTT

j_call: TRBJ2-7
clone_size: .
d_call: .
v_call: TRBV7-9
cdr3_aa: CASSDIDPTKQYF
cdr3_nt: TGTGCCAGCAGCGATATTGATCCTACGAAGCAGTACTTC

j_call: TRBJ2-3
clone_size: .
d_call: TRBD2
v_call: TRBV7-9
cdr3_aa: CASSLRASGTQYF
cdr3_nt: TGTGCCAGCAGCTTAAGGGCTAGCGGTACGCAGTATTTT

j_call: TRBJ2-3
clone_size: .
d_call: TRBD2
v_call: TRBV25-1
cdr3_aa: CASSEYPSGGSKDTQYF
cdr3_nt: TGTGCCAGCAGTGAATATCCCAGCGGGGGAAGCAAGGATACGCAGTATTTT

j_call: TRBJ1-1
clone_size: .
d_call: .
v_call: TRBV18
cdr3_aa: CASSPGLQGATEAFF
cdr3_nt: TGTGCCAGCTCACCGGGATTACAGGGCGCCACTGAAGCTTTCTTT

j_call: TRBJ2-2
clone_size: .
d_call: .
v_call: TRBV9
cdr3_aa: CASSALSGGELFF
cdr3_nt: TGTGCCAGCAGCGCCCTTAGCGGCGGGGAGCTGTTTTTT

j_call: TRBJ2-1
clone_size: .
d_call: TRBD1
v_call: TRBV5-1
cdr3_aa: CASSLATGGYEQFF
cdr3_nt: TGCGCCAGCAGCTTGGCCACAGGGGGCTATGAGCAGTTCTTC

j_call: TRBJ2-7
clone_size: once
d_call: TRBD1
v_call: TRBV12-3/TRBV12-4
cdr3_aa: CASRRDSSYEQYF
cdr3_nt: TGTGCCAGCAGAAGGGACAGCTCCTACGAGCAGTACTTC

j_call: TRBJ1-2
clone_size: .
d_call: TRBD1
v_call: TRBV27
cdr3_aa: CASSYRQGDGYTF
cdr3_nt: TGTGCCAGCAGTTATAGGCAGGGGGATGGCTACACCTTC

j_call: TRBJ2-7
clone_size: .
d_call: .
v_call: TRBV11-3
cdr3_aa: CASSNPSEDEQYF
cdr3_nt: TGTGCCAGCAGCAACCCGAGCGAAGACGAGCAGTACTTC

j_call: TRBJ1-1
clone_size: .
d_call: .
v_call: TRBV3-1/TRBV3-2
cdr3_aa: CASSQGTRINTEAFF
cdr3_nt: TGTGCCAGCAGCCAAGGGACAAGGATTAACACTGAAGCTTTCTTT

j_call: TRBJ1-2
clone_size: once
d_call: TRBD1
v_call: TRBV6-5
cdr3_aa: CASSSEPGQSRGYTF
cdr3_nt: TGTGCCAGCAGTTCTGAACCGGGACAGTCTAGGGGCTACACCTTC

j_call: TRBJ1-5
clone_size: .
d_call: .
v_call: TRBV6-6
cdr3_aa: CASSYMSNQPQHF
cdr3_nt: TGTGCCAGCAGTTATATGAGCAATCAGCCCCAGCATTTT

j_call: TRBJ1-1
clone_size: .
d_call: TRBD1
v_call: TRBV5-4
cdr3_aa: CASSLGHRGGTEAFF
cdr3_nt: TGTGCCAGCAGCTTAGGTCACAGGGGAGGAACTGAAGCTTTCTTT

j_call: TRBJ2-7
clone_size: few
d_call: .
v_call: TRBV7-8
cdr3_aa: CASSHGISYEQYF
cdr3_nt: TGTGCCAGCAGCCACGGGATCTCCTACGAGCAGTACTTC

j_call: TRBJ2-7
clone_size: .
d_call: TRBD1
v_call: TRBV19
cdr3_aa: CASSISTGGGYEQYF
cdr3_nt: TGTGCCAGTAGCATCTCGACAGGGGGAGGGTACGAGCAGTACTTC

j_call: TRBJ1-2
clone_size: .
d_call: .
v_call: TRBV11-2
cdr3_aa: CASSQLLAYGYTF
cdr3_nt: TGTGCCAGCAGCCAGCTTCTAGCCTATGGCTACACCTTC